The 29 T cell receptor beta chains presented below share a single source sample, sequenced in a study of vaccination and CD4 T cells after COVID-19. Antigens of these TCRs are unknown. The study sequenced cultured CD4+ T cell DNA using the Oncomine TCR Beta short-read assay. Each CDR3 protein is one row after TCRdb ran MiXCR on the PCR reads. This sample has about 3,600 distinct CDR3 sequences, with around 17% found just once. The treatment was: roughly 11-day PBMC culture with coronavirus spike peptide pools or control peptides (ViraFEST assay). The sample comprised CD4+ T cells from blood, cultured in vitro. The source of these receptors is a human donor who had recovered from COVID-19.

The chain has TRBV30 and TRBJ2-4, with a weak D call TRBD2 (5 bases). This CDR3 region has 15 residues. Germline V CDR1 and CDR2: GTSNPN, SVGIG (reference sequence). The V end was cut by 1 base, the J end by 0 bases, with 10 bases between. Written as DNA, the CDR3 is TGTGCCTGGAGTGAGCTAGCCCTAGCCAAAAACATTCAGTACTTC. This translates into CAWSELALAKNIQYF.

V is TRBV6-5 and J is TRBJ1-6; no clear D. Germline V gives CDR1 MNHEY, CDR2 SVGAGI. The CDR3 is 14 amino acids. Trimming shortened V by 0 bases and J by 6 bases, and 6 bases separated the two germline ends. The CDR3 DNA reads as TGTGCCAGCAGTTACTCGGAGGGTAATTCACCCCTCCACTTT. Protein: CASSYSEGNSPLHF.

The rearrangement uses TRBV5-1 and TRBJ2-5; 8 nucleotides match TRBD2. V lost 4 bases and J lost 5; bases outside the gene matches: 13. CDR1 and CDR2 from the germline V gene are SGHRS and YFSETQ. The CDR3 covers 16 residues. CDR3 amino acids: CASSVGSGGPQETQYF. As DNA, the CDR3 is TGCGCCAGCAGCGTCGGGAGCGGGGGCCCCCAGGAGACCCAGTACTTC.

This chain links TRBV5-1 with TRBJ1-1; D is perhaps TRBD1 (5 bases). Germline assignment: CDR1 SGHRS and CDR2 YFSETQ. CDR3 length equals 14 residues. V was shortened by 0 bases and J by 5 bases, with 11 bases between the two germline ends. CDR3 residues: CASSLASGGTEAFF. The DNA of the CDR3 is TGCGCCAGCAGCTTGGCCTCGGGGGGAACTGAAGCTTTCTTT.

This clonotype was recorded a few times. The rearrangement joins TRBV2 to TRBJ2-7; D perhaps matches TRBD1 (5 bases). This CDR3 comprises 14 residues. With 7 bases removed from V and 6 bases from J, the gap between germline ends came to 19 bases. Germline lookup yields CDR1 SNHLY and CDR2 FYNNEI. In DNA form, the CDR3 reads TGTGCCAGCAACCGACAGTACGGGCTTTCCGAGCAGTACTTC. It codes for CASNRQYGLSEQYF. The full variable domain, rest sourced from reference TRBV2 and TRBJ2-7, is EPEVTQTPSHQVTQMGQEVILRCVPISNHLYFYWYRQILGQKVEFLVSFYNNEISEKSEIFDDQFSVERPDGSNFTLKIRSTKLEDSAMYFCASNRQYGLSEQYFGPGTRLTVT.

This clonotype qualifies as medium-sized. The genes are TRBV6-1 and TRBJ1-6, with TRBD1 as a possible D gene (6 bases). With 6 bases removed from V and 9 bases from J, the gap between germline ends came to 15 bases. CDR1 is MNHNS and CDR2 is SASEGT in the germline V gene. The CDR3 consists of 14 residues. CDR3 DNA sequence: TGTGCCAGCAGGCAACAGGGCGGGGGTTCACCCCTCCACTTT. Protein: CASRQQGGGSPLHF.

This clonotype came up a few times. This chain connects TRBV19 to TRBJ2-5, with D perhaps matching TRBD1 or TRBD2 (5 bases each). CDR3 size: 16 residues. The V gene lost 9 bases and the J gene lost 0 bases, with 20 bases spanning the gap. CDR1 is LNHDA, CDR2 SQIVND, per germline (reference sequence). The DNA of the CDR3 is TGTGCCAGCAGCTATTCCGGGGCGGGCTACCAAGAGACCCAGTACTTC. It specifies CASSYSGAGYQETQYF.

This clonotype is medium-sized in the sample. The CDR3 sequence is CASSDEGQGRYGYTF. CDR3 bases: TGTGCCAGCAGTGACGAGGGACAGGGGAGGTATGGCTACACCTTC. V is TRBV6-1 and J is TRBJ1-2, with 10 bases fitting TRBD1. CDR3 size: 15 residues. The trim removed 3 bases at V and 5 bases at J, leaving 6 bases unmatched. Germline values: CDR1 MNHNS, CDR2 SASEGT.

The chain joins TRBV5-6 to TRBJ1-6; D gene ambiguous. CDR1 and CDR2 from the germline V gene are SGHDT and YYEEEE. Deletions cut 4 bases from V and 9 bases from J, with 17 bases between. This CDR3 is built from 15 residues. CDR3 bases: TGTGCCAGCAGCGACCTTGGGAAAACGGGTTCACCCCTCCACTTT. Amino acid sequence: CASSDLGKTGSPLHF.

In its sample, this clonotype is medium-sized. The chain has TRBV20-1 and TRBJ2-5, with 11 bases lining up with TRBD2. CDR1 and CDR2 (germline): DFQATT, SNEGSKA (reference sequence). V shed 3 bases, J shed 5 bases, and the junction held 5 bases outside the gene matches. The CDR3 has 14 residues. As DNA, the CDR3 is TGCAGTGCTAGGACTAGCGGGGCCTCTGAGACCCAGTACTTC. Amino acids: CSARTSGASETQYF.

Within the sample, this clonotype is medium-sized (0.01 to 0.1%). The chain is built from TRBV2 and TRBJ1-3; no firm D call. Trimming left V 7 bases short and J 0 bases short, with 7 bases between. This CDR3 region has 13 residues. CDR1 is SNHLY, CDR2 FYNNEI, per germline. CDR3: CASISPSGNTIYF. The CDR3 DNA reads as TGTGCCAGCATTTCGCCCTCTGGAAACACCATATATTTT.

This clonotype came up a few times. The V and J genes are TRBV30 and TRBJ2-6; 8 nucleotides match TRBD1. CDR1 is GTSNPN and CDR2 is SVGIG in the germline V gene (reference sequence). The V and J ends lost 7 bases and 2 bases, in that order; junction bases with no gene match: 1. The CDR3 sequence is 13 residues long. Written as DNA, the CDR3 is TGTGCCTTGGACAGGGCTGGGGCCAACGTCCTGACTTTC. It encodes CALDRAGANVLTF.

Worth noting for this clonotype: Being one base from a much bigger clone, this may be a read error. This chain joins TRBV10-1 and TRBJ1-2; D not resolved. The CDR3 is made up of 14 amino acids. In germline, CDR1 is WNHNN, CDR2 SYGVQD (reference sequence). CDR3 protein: CTSSESNRSWGYTF. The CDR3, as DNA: TGCACCAGCAGTGAGTCCAACCGGTCCTGGGGCTACACCTTC.

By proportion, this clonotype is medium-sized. In DNA form, the CDR3 reads TGTGCCATCCAGGACAGGGGGGGAACTGAAGCTTTCTTT. This encodes CAIQDRGGTEAFF. The V gene is TRBV6-2 or TRBV6-3, the J gene TRBJ1-1; 10 positions agree with TRBD1. The CDR3 is made up of 13 amino acids. V lost 10 bases to trimming and J lost 5 bases; unmatched junction nucleotides: 7. Germline lookup yields CDR1 MNHEY and CDR2 SVGEGT.

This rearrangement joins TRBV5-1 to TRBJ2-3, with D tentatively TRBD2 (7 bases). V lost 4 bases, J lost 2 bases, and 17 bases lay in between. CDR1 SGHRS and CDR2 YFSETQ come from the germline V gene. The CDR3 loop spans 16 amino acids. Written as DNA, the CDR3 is TGCGCCAGCAGCCCCTGGGGGCGGGGGACCACAGATACGCAGTATTTT. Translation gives CASSPWGRGTTDTQYF.

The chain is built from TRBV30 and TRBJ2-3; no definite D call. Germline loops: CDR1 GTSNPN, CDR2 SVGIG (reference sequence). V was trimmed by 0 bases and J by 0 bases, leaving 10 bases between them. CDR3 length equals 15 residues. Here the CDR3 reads CAWSVTNLSTDTQYF. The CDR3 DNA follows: TGTGCCTGGAGTGTAACGAACCTAAGCACAGATACGCAGTATTTT.

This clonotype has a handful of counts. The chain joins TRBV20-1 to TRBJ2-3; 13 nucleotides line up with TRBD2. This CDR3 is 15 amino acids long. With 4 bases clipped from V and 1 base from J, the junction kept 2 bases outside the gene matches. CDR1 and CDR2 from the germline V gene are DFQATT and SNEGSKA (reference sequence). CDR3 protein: CSATGLAGGTDTQYF. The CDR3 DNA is TGCAGTGCTACTGGACTAGCGGGGGGCACAGATACGCAGTATTTT.

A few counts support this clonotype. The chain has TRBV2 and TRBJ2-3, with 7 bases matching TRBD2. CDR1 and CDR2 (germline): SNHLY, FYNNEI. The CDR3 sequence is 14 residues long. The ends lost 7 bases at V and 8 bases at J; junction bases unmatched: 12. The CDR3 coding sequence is TGTGCCAGCAACCCTCTAGCGGTGGGGAGTACGCAGTATTTT. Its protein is CASNPLAVGSTQYF.

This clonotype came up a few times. CDR3 nucleotides: TGTGCAAGTCGCTTAAGCGCGACAAGGGGGCGGATGTTCTATGGCTACACCTTC. Protein: CASRLSATRGRMFYGYTF. The rearrangement links TRBV12-2 to TRBJ1-2; the D call in the table, TRBD1, was not verified against the DNA. TRBV12-2 is a pseudogene segment. The length of the CDR3 is 18 residues.

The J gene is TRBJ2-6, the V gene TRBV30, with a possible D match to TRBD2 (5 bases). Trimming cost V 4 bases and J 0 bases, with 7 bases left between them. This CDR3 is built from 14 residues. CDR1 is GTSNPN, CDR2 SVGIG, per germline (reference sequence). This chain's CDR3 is CAWTRGSGANVLTF. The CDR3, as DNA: TGTGCCTGGACCCGGGGCTCTGGGGCCAACGTCCTGACTTTC.

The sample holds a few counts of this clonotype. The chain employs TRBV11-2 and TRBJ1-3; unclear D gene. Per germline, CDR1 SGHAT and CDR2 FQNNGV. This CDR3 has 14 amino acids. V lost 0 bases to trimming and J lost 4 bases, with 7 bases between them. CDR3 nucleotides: TGTGCCAGCAGCTTAGACAGGCCGGGAAACACCATATATTTT. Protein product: CASSLDRPGNTIYF.

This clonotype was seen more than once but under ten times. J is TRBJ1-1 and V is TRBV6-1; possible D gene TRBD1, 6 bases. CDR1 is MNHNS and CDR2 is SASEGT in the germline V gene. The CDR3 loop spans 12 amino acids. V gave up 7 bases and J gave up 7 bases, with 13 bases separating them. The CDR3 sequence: CASIKQGHEAFF. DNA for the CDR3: TGTGCCAGCATCAAACAGGGACATGAAGCTTTCTTT.

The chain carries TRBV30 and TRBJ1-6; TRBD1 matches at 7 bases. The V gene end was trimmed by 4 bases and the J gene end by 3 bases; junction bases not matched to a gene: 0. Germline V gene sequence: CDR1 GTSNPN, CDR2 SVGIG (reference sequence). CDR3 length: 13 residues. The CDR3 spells CAWTGGYNSPLHF. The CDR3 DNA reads TGTGCCTGGACAGGGGGCTATAATTCACCCCTCCACTTT.

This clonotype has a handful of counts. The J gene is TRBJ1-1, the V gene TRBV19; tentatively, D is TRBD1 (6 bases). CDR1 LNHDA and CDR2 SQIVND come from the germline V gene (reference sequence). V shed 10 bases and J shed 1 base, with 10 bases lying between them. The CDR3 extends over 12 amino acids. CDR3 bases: TGTGCCACCGGACAGTGGAACACTGAAGCTTTCTTT. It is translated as CATGQWNTEAFF. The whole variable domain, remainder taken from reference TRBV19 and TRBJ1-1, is DGGITQSPKYLFRKEGQNVTLSCEQNLNHDAMYWYRQDPGQGLRLIYYSQIVNDFQKGDIAEGYSVSREKKESFPLTVTSAQKNPTAFYLCATGQWNTEAFFGQGTRLTVV.

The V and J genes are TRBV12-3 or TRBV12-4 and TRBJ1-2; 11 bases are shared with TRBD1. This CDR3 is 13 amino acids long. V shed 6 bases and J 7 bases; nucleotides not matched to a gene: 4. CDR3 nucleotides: TGTGCCAGCAGGGGGACAGGGGGGACTGGCTACACCTTC. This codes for CASRGTGGTGYTF.

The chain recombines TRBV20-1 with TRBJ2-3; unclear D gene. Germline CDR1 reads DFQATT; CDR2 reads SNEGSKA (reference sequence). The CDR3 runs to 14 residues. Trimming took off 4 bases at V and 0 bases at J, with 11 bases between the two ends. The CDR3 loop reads CSATGYLSTDTQYF. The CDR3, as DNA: TGCAGTGCTACCGGCTACCTCAGCACAGATACGCAGTATTTT.

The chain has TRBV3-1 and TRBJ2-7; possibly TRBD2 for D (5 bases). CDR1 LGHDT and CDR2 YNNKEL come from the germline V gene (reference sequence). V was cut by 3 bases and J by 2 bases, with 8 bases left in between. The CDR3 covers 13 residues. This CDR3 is CASSQYGTYEQYF. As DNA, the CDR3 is TGTGCCAGCAGCCAGTACGGGACCTACGAGCAGTACTTC.

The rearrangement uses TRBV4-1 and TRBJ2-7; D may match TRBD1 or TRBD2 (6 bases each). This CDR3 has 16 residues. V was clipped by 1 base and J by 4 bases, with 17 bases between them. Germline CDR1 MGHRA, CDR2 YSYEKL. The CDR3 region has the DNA TGCGCCAGCAGCCAAGCAGACGGGGGCGCCGGGTACGAGCAGTACTTC. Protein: CASSQADGGAGYEQYF.

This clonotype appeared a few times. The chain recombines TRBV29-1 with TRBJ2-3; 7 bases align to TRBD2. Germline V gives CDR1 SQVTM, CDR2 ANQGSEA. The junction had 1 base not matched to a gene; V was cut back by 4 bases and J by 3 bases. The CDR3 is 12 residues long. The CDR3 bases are TGCAGCGTTGGGGAGGGAACAGATACGCAGTATTTT. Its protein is CSVGEGTDTQYF.